One sample yielded the 21 T cell receptor beta chains listed below, sequenced in a study of blood T cell repertoires in COVID-19. Sequencing used immunoSEQ multiplex PCR; TCRdb keeps in-frame clones, though not all of them. The table includes under 200,000 clones, 80% to 90% detected once. The specimen was peripheral blood. Source of these receptors: a woman over 75 with COVID-19, enrolled during active disease.

This chain's CDR3 is CASSYIGGGLYSSYEQYF. DNA of the CDR3: TGTGCCAGCAGTTACATTGGGGGAGGCCTATATAGCTCCTACGAGCAGTACTTC. The chain is built from TRBV28 and TRBJ2-7, with a weak D call TRBD2 (6 bases). Trimming took off 4 bases at V and 0 bases at J, with 22 bases between the two ends. The CDR3 covers 18 residues. CDR1 and CDR2 (germline): MDHEN, SYDVKM.

This sequence joins TRBV29-1 and TRBJ2-4, with 9 bases fitting TRBD1. Unmatched junction bases numbered 4, after V lost 5 bases and J lost 8 bases. The CDR3 runs 12 residues. Germline V CDR1 and CDR2: SQVTM, ANQGSEA. In DNA, the CDR3 is TGCAGCGTTATACAGGGGGCTGACATTCAGTACTTC. It is translated as CSVIQGADIQYF.

The sample holds a few counts of this clone. The chain carries TRBV29-1 and TRBJ2-2; D call uncertain. The germline gives CDR1 SQVTM, CDR2 ANQGSEA. Trimming stripped 8 bases from V and 4 bases from J, with 11 bases between. The CDR3 spans 12 residues. The CDR3 coding sequence is TGCAGCATCTCGAGTGGCACCGGGGAGCTGTTTTTT. Translating gives CSISSGTGELFF.

This clone was found once. This chain connects TRBV2 to TRBJ2-7; a possible D gene is TRBD1 (6 bases). V lost 5 bases, J lost 4 bases, and 30 bases lay in between. The germline CDR1 and CDR2 sequences are SNHLY and FYNNEI. The CDR3 contains 19 residues. DNA of the CDR3: TGTGCCAGCAGTTACAACAGGGAAACGCGCCCGAAACGGGGTTACGAGCAGTACTTC. This gives the protein CASSYNRETRPKRGYEQYF.

This chain connects TRBV7-4 to TRBJ2-7; tentative D call: TRBD2 (6 bases). The CDR3 loop spans 16 amino acids. Trimming removed 1 base at V and 2 bases at J, with 15 bases between. CDR1 is SGHVT, CDR2 SQSDAQ, per germline. CDR3 amino acids: CASSLVDGLITYEQYF. CDR3 nucleotide sequence: TGTGCCAGCAGCTTAGTGGACGGACTAATTACCTACGAGCAGTACTTC.

This chain connects TRBV5-4 to TRBJ2-5, with TRBD2 matching 11 bases. The CDR3 runs to 16 residues. V shed 5 bases, J shed 5 bases, and the junction held 11 bases outside the gene matches. The V gene's germline CDR1 is SGHNT and CDR2 YYREEE (reference sequence). The CDR3: CASSYLAGGSGETQYF. CDR3 nucleotide sequence: TGTGCCAGCAGTTATTTAGCGGGGGGGTCGGGGGAGACCCAGTACTTC. Based on the CDR3 plus reference TRBV5-4 and TRBJ2-5, the full variable domain is ETGVTQSPTHLIKTRGQQVTLRCSSQSGHNTVSWYQQALGQGPQFIFQYYREEENGRGNFPPRFSGLQFPNYSSELNVNALELDDSALYLCASSYLAGGSGETQYFGPGTRLLVL.

V and J are TRBV7-2 and TRBJ2-1; 14 nucleotides agree with TRBD2. Germline assignment: CDR1 SGHTA and CDR2 FQGNSA. The trim removed 5 bases at V and 8 bases at J, leaving 5 bases unmatched. This CDR3 comprises 15 residues. The CDR3 DNA reads as TGTGCCAGCAGCCGGGGACTAGCGGGAGTATATGAGCAGTTCTTC. Translated, it gives CASSRGLAGVYEQFF.

This rearrangement joins TRBV19 to TRBJ2-7, with a tentative D call TRBD1 (7 bases). The V end lost 3 bases, the J end lost 0 bases, and 12 bases lay between the germline ends. The germline V gene encodes CDR1 LNHDA and CDR2 SQIVND (reference sequence). This CDR3 is built from 15 residues. The CDR3 coding sequence is TGTGCCAGTAGTATTAGGGGGGACAGCTCCTACGAGCAGTACTTC. Translated: CASSIRGDSSYEQYF.

The chain couples TRBV5-1 to TRBJ2-2, with 8 bases matching TRBD1. In germline, CDR1 is SGHRS, CDR2 YFSETQ. This CDR3 has 16 amino acids. V was pared by 0 bases and J by 3 bases, with 4 bases of the junction left unmatched. As DNA, the CDR3 is TGCGCCAGCAGCTTGGTTCCAGGGGGCTACACCGGGGAGCTGTTTTTT. It translates to CASSLVPGGYTGELFF. The full variable domain, with the rest looked up from reference TRBV5-1 and TRBJ2-2, is KAGVTQTPRYLIKTRGQQVTLSCSPISGHRSVSWYQQTPGQGLQFLFEYFSETQRNKGNFPGRFSGRQFSNSRSEMNVSTLELGDSALYLCASSLVPGGYTGELFFGEGSRLTVL.

The chain recombines TRBV6-2 or TRBV6-3 with TRBJ1-1, with a tentative D call TRBD1 (6 bases). The V gene lost 2 bases and the J gene lost 4 bases, with 11 bases spanning the gap. Germline V gene sequence: CDR1 MNHEY, CDR2 SVGEGT. The CDR3 totals 14 residues. The CDR3 DNA follows: TGTGCCAGCAGTTACGGGGGCCTGAGCACTGAAGCTTTCTTT. Its translation: CASSYGGLSTEAFF.

V gene TRBV19 combines with J gene TRBJ1-5, with 9 bases lining up with TRBD1. V dropped 5 bases and J dropped 6; count of bases not matched to a gene: 11. The CDR3 covers 16 residues. Per the germline V gene, CDR1 is LNHDA and CDR2 is SQIVND (reference sequence). CDR3 in DNA: TGTGCCAGTAGTTTCGCCGGGACAGGGAGGATTCAGCCCCAGCATTTT. Translated, it gives CASSFAGTGRIQPQHF.

This chain uses TRBV4-3 with TRBJ1-6; 7 nucleotides align to TRBD1. J gave up 7 bases and V 3 bases, and 6 bases lay outside the gene matches. This CDR3 has 15 amino acids. In germline, CDR1 is LGHNA, CDR2 YSLEER. CDR3 in amino acids: CASSQGDRANSPLHF. The CDR3 region has the DNA TGCGCCAGCAGCCAGGGGGACAGAGCGAATTCACCCCTCCACTTT.

In its sample, this clone was seen a few times. The rearrangement links TRBV27 to TRBJ2-7, with TRBD1 identical over 9 bases. The CDR3 runs 17 residues. The junction had 12 bases not matched to a gene; V was cut back by 2 bases and J by 4 bases. The germline V gene encodes CDR1 MNHEY and CDR2 SMNVEV (reference sequence). The chain's CDR3 is CASSLGPPGQGYYEQYF. The CDR3 nucleotides read TGTGCCAGCAGTTTAGGTCCCCCGGGACAGGGTTATTACGAGCAGTACTTC.

CDR3 residues: CASTQGGEQYF. The CDR3 coding sequence is TGTGCCAGCACCCAGGGGGGCGAGCAGTACTTC. The V gene is TRBV28, the J gene TRBJ2-7; D possibly corresponds to TRBD1 (7 bases). CDR1 and CDR2 (germline): MDHEN, SYDVKM. CDR3 length: 11 residues. V gave up 7 bases and J gave up 6 bases, with 10 bases separating them.

The sample holds one count of this clone. The V gene is TRBV12-5, the J gene TRBJ1-1, with D perhaps TRBD1 (5 bases). The V and J ends lost 0 bases and 4 bases respectively, with 15 bases between them. The CDR3 loop spans 16 amino acids. The germline V gene has CDR1 LGHNT and CDR2 FRNRAP. The chain's CDR3 is CASGLVGTSGVTEAFF. The DNA of the CDR3 is TGTGCTAGTGGTTTGGTAGGGACCTCGGGGGTCACTGAAGCTTTCTTT.

This clone was observed a few times. The chain uses TRBV5-1 and TRBJ1-1; D might be TRBD1 (6 bases). Trimming shortened V by 6 bases and J by 1 base, and 10 bases separated the two germline ends. CDR3 length equals 13 residues. CDR1 is SGHRS, CDR2 YFSETQ, per germline. The CDR3 reads CASTGTTNTEAFF. The CDR3 DNA follows: TGCGCCAGCACGGGGACAACGAACACTGAAGCTTTCTTT.

This clone was observed once. The chain combines TRBV10-1 with TRBJ1-2; D not resolved. Germline CDR1 reads WNHNN; CDR2 reads SYGVQD (reference sequence). V was clipped by 3 bases and J by 1 base, with 6 bases between them. The CDR3 extends over 13 amino acids. Written as DNA, the CDR3 is TGCGCCAGCAGTGATCAGAATAACTATGGCTACACCTTC. It yields the protein CASSDQNNYGYTF.

J is TRBJ2-4 and V is TRBV29-1, with D perhaps matching TRBD1 (5 bases). The V end lost 6 bases, the J end lost 0 bases, and 12 bases lay between the germline ends. Per the germline V gene, CDR1 is SQVTM and CDR2 is ANQGSEA. The CDR3 is 14 amino acids. CDR3 nucleotides: TGCAGCGTAAGACAGAGTATAGCCAAAAACATTCAGTACTTC. The encoded protein is CSVRQSIAKNIQYF.

V gene TRBV12-5 combines with J gene TRBJ2-1; D is perhaps TRBD2 (6 bases). This CDR3 is built from 14 residues. Trimming left V 8 bases short and J 5 bases short, with 16 bases between. From germline, CDR1 is LGHNT and CDR2 FRNRAP. The CDR3 here is CASQRDLNHNEQFF. DNA of the CDR3: TGTGCTAGTCAAAGGGACTTAAATCACAATGAGCAGTTCTTC.

The rearrangement uses TRBV19 and TRBJ2-1, with 11 nucleotides matching TRBD2. Germline CDR1 and CDR2: LNHDA and SQIVND (reference sequence). Trimming removed 6 bases from V and 1 base from J; junction bases left unmatched: 8. The CDR3 loop spans 17 amino acids. CDR3 sequence: CASRGTSGTQSYNEQFF. CDR3 in DNA: TGTGCCAGTAGGGGGACTAGCGGTACCCAGTCCTACAATGAGCAGTTCTTC.

The chain carries TRBV10-3 and TRBJ1-2; D gene uncertain. V was shortened by 4 bases and J by 1 base, with 10 bases between the two germline ends. The CDR3 is 14 residues long. Germline CDR1 and CDR2: ENHRY and SYGVKD. CDR3 loop: CAISADFGNYGYTF. The CDR3 DNA reads TGTGCCATCAGTGCCGACTTCGGTAACTATGGCTACACCTTC.